These T cell receptor beta chains were read from a single sample in a study of T cell responses to AZD1222 COVID-19 vaccine. Sequenced by immunoSEQ multiplex PCR; TCRdb stores in-frame clones only, minus some. The sample includes 90,000 to 120,000 clones, roughly nine tenths of them seen just once. The specimen comprised peripheral blood, sampled 28 days after the second AZD1222 dose. The receptors here all came from an adult who received the AZD1222 COVID-19 vaccine. Each CDR3 is given with its conserved first and last residue. D genes are given only for firm matches. Rows give clone size only sometimes, using once, few, many, or a class for an expanded clone.

d_call: .; clone_size: .; v_call: TRBV4-1; j_call: TRBJ2-2; cdr3_aa: CASSQVGGTGELFF; cdr3_nt: TGCGCCAGCAGCCAAGTGGGGGGCACCGGGGAGCTGTTTTTT
d_call: TRBD1; clone_size: .; v_call: TRBV6-5; j_call: TRBJ1-2; cdr3_aa: CASTTDRAYGYTF; cdr3_nt: TGTGCCAGCACTACTGACAGGGCCTATGGCTACACCTTC
d_call: .; clone_size: .; v_call: TRBV7-6; j_call: TRBJ1-4; cdr3_aa: CASSARGGPNEKLFF; cdr3_nt: TGTGCCAGCAGCGCGCGGGGGGGGCCTAATGAAAAACTGTTTTTT
d_call: .; clone_size: few; v_call: TRBV3-1/TRBV3-2; j_call: TRBJ2-2; cdr3_aa: CASSLPGSNTGELFF; cdr3_nt: TGTGCCAGCAGTCTACCAGGGTCGAACACCGGGGAGCTGTTTTTT
d_call: .; clone_size: .; v_call: TRBV5-1; j_call: TRBJ1-1; cdr3_aa: CASSLVPSGLNTEAFF; cdr3_nt: TGCGCCAGCAGCTTGGTCCCCTCGGGACTGAACACTGAAGCTTTCTTT
d_call: .; clone_size: .; v_call: TRBV7-2; j_call: TRBJ2-1; cdr3_aa: CASSSGPYKNQFF; cdr3_nt: TGTGCCAGCAGCTCCGGCCCCTACAAAAACCAGTTCTTC
d_call: .; clone_size: .; v_call: TRBV21-1; j_call: TRBJ2-3; cdr3_aa: CASSTRGTGQGALKDTQYF; cdr3_nt: TGTGCCAGCAGCACCAGGGGTACCGGACAGGGGGCGCTGAAAGATACGCAGTATTTT
d_call: .; clone_size: .; v_call: TRBV5-4; j_call: TRBJ2-6; cdr3_aa: CASSPKQLSGANVLTF; cdr3_nt: TGTGCCAGCAGCCCTAAACAACTTTCTGGGGCCAACGTCCTGACTTTC
d_call: TRBD1; clone_size: .; v_call: TRBV7-7; j_call: TRBJ1-4; cdr3_aa: CASSPSQGAGEKLFF; cdr3_nt: TGTGCCAGCAGCCCGAGCCAGGGGGCAGGAGAAAAACTGTTTTTT
d_call: .; clone_size: .; v_call: TRBV6-5; j_call: TRBJ1-6; cdr3_aa: CASRGPYNSPLHF; cdr3_nt: TGTGCCAGCAGGGGGCCTTATAATTCACCCCTCCACTTT
d_call: .; clone_size: .; v_call: TRBV3-1/TRBV3-2; j_call: TRBJ1-2; cdr3_aa: CASSQEGAKGGYTF; cdr3_nt: TGTGCCAGCAGCCAAGAAGGGGCTAAGGGAGGCTACACCTTC
d_call: .; clone_size: .; v_call: TRBV10-3; j_call: TRBJ1-2; cdr3_aa: CAISEPNQGYTF; cdr3_nt: TGTGCCATCAGTGAGCCTAACCAGGGCTACACCTTC
d_call: .; clone_size: .; v_call: TRBV6-1; j_call: TRBJ2-7; cdr3_aa: CASSPGARQYF; cdr3_nt: TGTGCCAGCAGCCCTGGGGCAAGGCAGTACTTC
d_call: TRBD2; clone_size: .; v_call: TRBV5-6; j_call: TRBJ2-3; cdr3_aa: CASSLRLAAGADTQYF; cdr3_nt: TGTGCCAGCAGCTTGCGGCTAGCGGCTGGAGCAGATACGCAGTATTTT
d_call: .; clone_size: .; v_call: TRBV6-4; j_call: TRBJ1-6; cdr3_aa: CASSDDERELPGNSPLHF; cdr3_nt: TGTGCCAGCAGTGACGATGAAAGGGAGCTACCAGGTAATTCACCCCTCCACTTT
d_call: TRBD1; clone_size: .; v_call: TRBV12-3/TRBV12-4; j_call: TRBJ2-7; cdr3_aa: CASSLDRGREQYF; cdr3_nt: TGTGCCAGCAGTTTGGACAGGGGACGCGAGCAGTACTTC
d_call: .; clone_size: once; v_call: TRBV7-8; j_call: TRBJ1-1; cdr3_aa: CASSFSGGNTEAFF; cdr3_nt: TGTGCCAGCAGCTTTTCGGGAGGGAACACTGAAGCTTTCTTT
d_call: .; clone_size: .; v_call: TRBV27; j_call: TRBJ1-6; cdr3_aa: CASTLRSFSATENSPLHF; cdr3_nt: TGTGCCAGCACCCTACGATCGTTCTCAGCGACGGAAAATTCACCCCTCCACTTT
d_call: .; clone_size: .; v_call: TRBV19; j_call: TRBJ2-1; cdr3_aa: CASSTNSYNEQFF; cdr3_nt: TGTGCCAGTAGTACTAACTCCTACAATGAGCAGTTCTTC
d_call: .; clone_size: many; v_call: TRBV6-2/TRBV6-3; j_call: TRBJ2-3; cdr3_aa: CASSYSSTDTQYF; cdr3_nt: TGTGCCAGCAGTTACTCTAGCACAGATACGCAGTATTTT
d_call: .; clone_size: once; v_call: TRBV2; j_call: TRBJ2-7; cdr3_aa: CASSEVAGSSYEQYF; cdr3_nt: TGTGCCAGCAGTGAAGTGGCAGGGAGCTCCTACGAGCAGTACTTC
d_call: .; clone_size: .; v_call: TRBV7-8; j_call: TRBJ1-3; cdr3_aa: CASSLGRGRWNTIYF; cdr3_nt: TGTGCCAGCAGCCTAGGACGGGGAAGGTGGAACACCATATATTTT
d_call: TRBD2; clone_size: once; v_call: TRBV7-7; j_call: TRBJ2-7; cdr3_aa: CASSSRERGEQYF; cdr3_nt: TGTGCTAGCAGCAGTAGGGAGCGGGGGGAGCAGTACTTC
d_call: .; clone_size: .; v_call: TRBV19; j_call: TRBJ1-4; cdr3_aa: CASSYSSTNEKLFF; cdr3_nt: TGTGCCAGTAGTTACAGCTCAACTAATGAAAAACTGTTTTTT
d_call: .; clone_size: .; v_call: TRBV27; j_call: TRBJ2-5; cdr3_aa: CASSPSYQETQYF; cdr3_nt: TGTGCCAGCAGTCCGTCGTACCAAGAGACCCAGTACTTC
d_call: TRBD2; clone_size: .; v_call: TRBV4-1; j_call: TRBJ2-3; cdr3_aa: CASSLLNMVAGGTDTQYF; cdr3_nt: TGCGCCAGCAGCCTCTTAAACATGGTAGCGGGGGGCACAGATACGCAGTATTTT
d_call: .; clone_size: .; v_call: TRBV18; j_call: TRBJ1-1; cdr3_aa: CASSPGRYQGAEAFF; cdr3_nt: TGTGCCAGCTCGCCGGGACGGTACCAAGGGGCTGAAGCTTTCTTT
d_call: .; clone_size: .; v_call: TRBV5-4; j_call: TRBJ2-1; cdr3_aa: CASSLQPTAEGEQFF; cdr3_nt: TGTGCCAGCAGCTTGCAGCCTACCGCGGAGGGTGAGCAGTTCTTC
d_call: TRBD1; clone_size: .; v_call: TRBV19; j_call: TRBJ1-1; cdr3_aa: CASSAGTAGTEAFF; cdr3_nt: TGTGCCAGTAGCGCCGGGACAGCCGGCACTGAAGCTTTCTTT
d_call: .; clone_size: .; v_call: TRBV7-3; j_call: TRBJ2-5; cdr3_aa: CASSLNPEETQYF; cdr3_nt: TGTGCCAGCAGCCTAAACCCTGAAGAGACCCAGTACTTC
d_call: .; clone_size: few; v_call: TRBV2; j_call: TRBJ1-6; cdr3_aa: CASRGGGDNSPLHF; cdr3_nt: TGTGCCAGCAGGGGTGGAGGTGATAATTCACCCCTCCACTTT
d_call: TRBD1; clone_size: .; v_call: TRBV23-1; j_call: TRBJ2-3; cdr3_aa: CASKTFRRDRDTDTQYF; cdr3_nt: TGCGCCAGCAAAACTTTTCGCCGGGACAGAGACACAGATACGCAGTATTTT
d_call: .; clone_size: .; v_call: TRBV6-1; j_call: TRBJ1-4; cdr3_aa: CASSGRDTGSGEKLFF; cdr3_nt: TGTGCCAGCAGTGGAAGGGACACGGGGTCGGGTGAAAAACTGTTTTTT
d_call: .; clone_size: .; v_call: TRBV19; j_call: TRBJ1-1; cdr3_aa: CASSIRQMNTEAFF; cdr3_nt: TGTGCCAGTAGTATAAGACAGATGAACACTGAAGCTTTCTTT